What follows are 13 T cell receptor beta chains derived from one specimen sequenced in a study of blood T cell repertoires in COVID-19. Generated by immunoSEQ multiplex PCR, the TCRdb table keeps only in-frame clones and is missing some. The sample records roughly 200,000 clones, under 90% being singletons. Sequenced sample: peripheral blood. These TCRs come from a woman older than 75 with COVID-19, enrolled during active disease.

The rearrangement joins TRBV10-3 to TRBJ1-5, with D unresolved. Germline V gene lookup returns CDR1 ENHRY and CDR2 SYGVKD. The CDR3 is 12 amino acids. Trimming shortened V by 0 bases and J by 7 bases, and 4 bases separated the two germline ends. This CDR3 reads CAISESVQPQHF. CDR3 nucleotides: TGTGCCATCAGTGAGTCTGTACAGCCCCAGCATTTT.

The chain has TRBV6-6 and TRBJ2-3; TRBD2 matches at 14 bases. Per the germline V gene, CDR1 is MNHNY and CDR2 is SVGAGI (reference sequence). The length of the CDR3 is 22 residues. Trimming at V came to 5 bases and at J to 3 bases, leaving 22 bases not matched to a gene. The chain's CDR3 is CASSPRYPTGTSGGHPTDTQYF. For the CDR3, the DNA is TGTGCCAGCAGTCCCCGATATCCGACCGGGACTAGCGGGGGCCATCCTACAGATACGCAGTATTTT.

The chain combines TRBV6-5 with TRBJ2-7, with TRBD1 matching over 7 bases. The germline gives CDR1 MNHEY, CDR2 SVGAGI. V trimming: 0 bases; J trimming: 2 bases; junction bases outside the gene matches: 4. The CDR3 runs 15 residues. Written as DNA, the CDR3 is TGTGCCAGCAGTTACTCCGTGACAGGGACCTACGAGCAGTACGTC. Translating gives CASSYSVTGTYEQYV.

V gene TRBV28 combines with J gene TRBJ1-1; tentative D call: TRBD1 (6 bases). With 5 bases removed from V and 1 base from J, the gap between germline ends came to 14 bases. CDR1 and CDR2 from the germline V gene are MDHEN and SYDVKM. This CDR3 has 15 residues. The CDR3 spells CASSPVTGGNTEAFF. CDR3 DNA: TGTGCCAGCAGTCCCGTGACAGGCGGGAACACTGAAGCTTTCTTT.

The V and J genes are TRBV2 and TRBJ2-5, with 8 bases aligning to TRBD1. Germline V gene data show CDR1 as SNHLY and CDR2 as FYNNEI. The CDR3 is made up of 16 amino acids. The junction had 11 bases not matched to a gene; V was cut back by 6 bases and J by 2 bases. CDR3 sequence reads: CASRKTTGVKQETQYF. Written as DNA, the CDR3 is TGTGCCAGCAGAAAGACGACAGGGGTTAAGCAAGAGACCCAGTACTTC.

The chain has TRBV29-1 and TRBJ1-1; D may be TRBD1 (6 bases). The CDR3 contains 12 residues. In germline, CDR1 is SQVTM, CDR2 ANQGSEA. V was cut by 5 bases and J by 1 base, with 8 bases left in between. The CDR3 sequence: CSVLQGNTEAFF. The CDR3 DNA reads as TGCAGCGTTTTACAGGGGAACACTGAAGCTTTCTTT.

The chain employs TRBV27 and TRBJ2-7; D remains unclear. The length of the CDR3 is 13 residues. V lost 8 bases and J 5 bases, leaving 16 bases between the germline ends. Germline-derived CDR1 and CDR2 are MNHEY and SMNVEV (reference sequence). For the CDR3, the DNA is TGTGCCAGCCCCCCGCGCCGAAACGACGAGCAGTACTTC. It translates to CASPPRRNDEQYF.

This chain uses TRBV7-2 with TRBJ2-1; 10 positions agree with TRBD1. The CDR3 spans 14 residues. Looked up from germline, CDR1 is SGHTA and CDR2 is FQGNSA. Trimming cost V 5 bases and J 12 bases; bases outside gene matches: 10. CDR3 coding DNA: TGTGCCAGCAGCCGCGGGACAGGGGTGAGCGTGCAGTTCTTC. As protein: CASSRGTGVSVQFF.

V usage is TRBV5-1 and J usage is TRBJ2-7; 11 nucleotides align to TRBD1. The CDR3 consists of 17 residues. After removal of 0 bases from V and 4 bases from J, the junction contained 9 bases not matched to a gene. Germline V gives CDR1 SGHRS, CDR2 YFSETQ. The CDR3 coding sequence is TGCGCCAGCAGCTTGGCTCCCGGGACAGGGGGAATGTACGAGCAGTACGTC. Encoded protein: CASSLAPGTGGMYEQYV.

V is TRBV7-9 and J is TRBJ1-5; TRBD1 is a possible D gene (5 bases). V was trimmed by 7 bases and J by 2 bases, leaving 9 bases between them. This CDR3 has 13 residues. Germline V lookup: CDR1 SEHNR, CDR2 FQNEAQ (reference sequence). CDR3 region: CASTTGGNQPQHF. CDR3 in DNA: TGTGCCAGCACCACAGGTGGCAATCAGCCCCAGCATTTT. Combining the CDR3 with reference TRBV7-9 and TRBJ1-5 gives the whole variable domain DTGVSQNPRHKITKRGQNVTFRCDPISEHNRLYWYRQTLGQGPEFLTYFQNEAQLEKSRLLSDRFSAERPKGSFSTLEIQRTEQGDSAMYLCASTTGGNQPQHFGDGTRLSIL.

This CDR3 is CASSSEQGRGYTF. The CDR3 bases are TGTGCCAGCAGTTCCGAACAGGGGCGAGGCTACACCTTC. The rearrangement joins TRBV28 to TRBJ1-2, with 7 bases that match TRBD1. CDR1 is MDHEN and CDR2 is SYDVKM in the germline V gene. This CDR3 region has 13 residues. The J segment lost 8 bases and the V segment lost 4 bases, leaving 7 bases of the junction unmatched.

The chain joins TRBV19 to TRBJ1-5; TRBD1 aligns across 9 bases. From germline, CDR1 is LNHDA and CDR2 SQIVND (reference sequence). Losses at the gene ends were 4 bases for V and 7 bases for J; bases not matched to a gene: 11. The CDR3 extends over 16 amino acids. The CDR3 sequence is CASSRGSGTGLQPQHF. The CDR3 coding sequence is TGTGCCAGTAGTAGAGGGTCAGGGACAGGGCTGCAGCCCCAGCATTTT.

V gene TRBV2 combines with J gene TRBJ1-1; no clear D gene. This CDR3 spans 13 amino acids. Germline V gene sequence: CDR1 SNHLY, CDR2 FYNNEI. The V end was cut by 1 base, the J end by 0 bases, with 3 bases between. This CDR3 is CASSEGVNTEAFF. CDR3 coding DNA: TGTGCCAGCAGTGAAGGAGTGAACACTGAAGCTTTCTTT.